The T cell receptor beta chain under discussion was sequenced for a study of blood T cell repertoires in COVID-19. For the study at large: There were acute and convalescent COVID-19 samples, and they came from the United States, Italy and Spain.

The CDR3 sequence is 14 residues long. Germline V gene sequence: CDR1 MDHEN, CDR2 SYDVKM. J gave up 7 bases and V 5 bases, and 9 bases lay outside the gene matches. In the original analysis: By means of reference gene primer amplification, nucleated cell counts were estimated. TCRdb's table, derived via immunoSEQ multiplex PCR, lists solely in-frame clones and lacks some. That table supplies the V and J calls and clone size; D and trimming were determined from the DNA. This sample carries approximately 170,000 clones, less than 90% of them seen once, and the ten largest clones take 6% to 8%. A Seattle source enrolled patients during active infection and followed them longitudinally.

Sequenced material: peripheral blood. V gene TRBV28 combines with J gene TRBJ1-2; 8 bases match TRBD1. This clonotype was obtained from a woman aged 70 to 79 with COVID-19, enrolled during active disease. The CDR3 loop is CASSPQGARGGYTF. The CDR3 nucleotides read TGTGCCAGCAGTCCCCAGGGGGCGCGGGGTGGCTACACCTTC.